These T cell receptor beta chains were read from a single sample in a study of low-dose radiotherapy and immunotherapy resistance in tumors. TCRdb re-derived calls from the reads in MiXCR, one entry per CDR3 protein. Found here are some 38,000 distinct CDR3 sequences, roughly 20% of them singletons; the top ten hold roughly 9.4%. The sequencing used PBMCs, collected after low-dose radiotherapy plus immunotherapy. Every receptor here comes from a female donor with ovarian cancer. Each CDR3 is given with its conserved first and last residue. Fields, in order: V gene, J gene, CDR3 protein.

v_call: TRBV28
j_call: TRBJ2-1
cdr3_aa: CASSPPDRPNEQFF

v_call: TRBV14
j_call: TRBJ1-1
cdr3_aa: CASSQGGTGILSTEAFF

v_call: TRBV12-3/TRBV12-4
j_call: TRBJ1-2
cdr3_aa: CASRLTRGNYGYTF

v_call: TRBV2
j_call: TRBJ2-1
cdr3_aa: CALSWQATGEQFF

v_call: TRBV2
j_call: TRBJ1-4
cdr3_aa: CASSVLIGENEKLFF

v_call: TRBV20-1
j_call: TRBJ2-5
cdr3_aa: CRARDLTREETQYF

v_call: TRBV7-2
j_call: TRBJ1-3
cdr3_aa: CASSPVSGGNTIYF

v_call: TRBV5-1
j_call: TRBJ1-6
cdr3_aa: CASSISGAGNSPLHF

v_call: TRBV6-2/TRBV6-3
j_call: TRBJ1-5
cdr3_aa: CASSARGSAQHF

v_call: TRBV19
j_call: TRBJ1-5
cdr3_aa: CASSPTGTGGIFESQHF

v_call: TRBV29-1
j_call: TRBJ2-1
cdr3_aa: CSGRRAGASYNEQFF